This T cell receptor (beta chain) was observed in a study of shared clonotypes between healthy human individuals. Data came from immunoSEQ multiplex PCR; TCRdb stores just in-frame clones and leaves some out. The data contain about 480,000 clones, around 79% of them seen just once; the ten biggest clones take up around 13%. All donors were healthy HIV-negative adults lacking recent acute infections or vaccinations. Sequenced input: PBMCs. The clonotype was recovered from a woman in her 40s in good health. Some clones in this sample may be carry-over from other donors' samples.

CDR3 in amino acids: CASSYWRAGANVLTF. The CDR3 DNA follows: TGTGCCAGCAGTTACTGGAGGGCTGGGGCCAACGTCCTGACTTTC. This chain connects TRBV6-5 to TRBJ2-6; a weak D match, TRBD2 (6 bases). Germline loops: CDR1 MNHEY, CDR2 SVGAGI. The CDR3 is made up of 15 amino acids. V gave up 1 base and J gave up 2 bases, with 6 bases separating them.